This T cell receptor beta chain was recovered during a study of molecular identifiers for immune sequencing clone quantification. Findings of the study overall: Clones with over 20 RNA copies captured over 98% of effector molecules but under 1% of naive ones. Highly expanded clone sizes could be underestimated through barcode sharing by identical TCR molecules.

CD8+CD4-CCR7+CD45RA+ cells were sorted as naive CD8 T cells. TCRdb processed the PCR reads anew with MiXCR; each CDR3 protein has one entry. The table lists hundreds of thousands of distinct CDR3 sequences, about a quarter of them singletons. The CDR3 sequence is 15 residues long. Germline CDR1 and CDR2: MNHEY and SMNVEV (reference sequence). The V end lost 4 bases, the J end lost 0 bases, and 10 bases lay between the germline ends. This clonotype was detected only a few times. No antigen is known for it. Sequenced input: naive CD8+ T cells from blood, with Jurkat cell RNA spiked in. Described subset: FACS-sorted CD8+CD4-CCR7+CD45RA+ naive T cells. The chain uses TRBV27 and TRBJ2-1, with D perhaps given as TRBD1 or TRBD2 (5 bases each). The TCR was taken from a human donor in good health. Some libraries in this study had Jurkat cell RNA spiked in. CDR3 in amino acids: CASSSEGSSYNEQFF. DNA of the CDR3: TGTGCCAGCAGTTCTGAGGGGAGCTCCTACAATGAGCAGTTCTTC.